A single sample is the source of the 28 T cell receptor beta chains below, sequenced in a study of cytotoxic CD8 clonotypes in ibrutinib-treated CLL. Only in-frame clones appear in the TCRdb table, and some are missing; sequencing was by immunoSEQ multiplex PCR. The data hold around 140,000 clones, with 60% to 80% observed a single time. This material consisted of PBMCs, taken after 12 months of ibrutinib treatment. These receptor sequences come from a human donor with chronic lymphocytic leukemia.

The chain employs TRBV11-3 and TRBJ2-4; 8 nucleotides agree with TRBD1. Germline trimming cut 5 bases from V and 8 bases from J; bases unmatched to any gene: 8. Germline V gene lookup returns CDR1 SGHNT and CDR2 YENEEA. The length of the CDR3 is 14 residues. The CDR3 DNA is TGTGCCAGCAGCCCGATGGACAGGGCTGACATTCAGTACTTC. Protein sequence: CASSPMDRADIQYF.

The chain joins TRBV14 to TRBJ2-2, with D maybe TRBD1 (5 bases). The CDR3 length is 18 residues. Germline V gene lookup returns CDR1 SGHDN and CDR2 FVKESK. V shed 4 bases and J shed 4 bases, with 22 bases lying between them. Here the CDR3 DNA reads TGTGCCAGCAGCCCGGGTTGGGGCAAGTCAACGGGCACCGGGGAGCTGTTTTTT. Amino acid sequence: CASSPGWGKSTGTGELFF.

V is TRBV5-1 and J is TRBJ2-3; 12 positions agree with TRBD1. Germline trimming cut 0 bases from V and 5 bases from J; bases unmatched to any gene: 4. The CDR3 consists of 16 residues. The germline CDR1 and CDR2 sequences are SGHRS and YFSETQ. CDR3 nucleotides: TGCGCCAGCAGCTTGGGCGGGACAGGGGGCAAAGATACGCAGTATTTT. This sequence encodes CASSLGGTGGKDTQYF.

This clone was picked up a small number of times. The J gene is TRBJ2-7, the V gene TRBV7-2, with D hard to call. The V and J ends lost 3 bases and 3 bases respectively, with 3 bases between them. Germline CDR1 and CDR2: SGHTA and FQGNSA. The CDR3 consists of 11 residues. Here the CDR3 DNA reads TGTGCCAGCAGCTTCCACTACGAGCAGTACTTC. Its translation: CASSFHYEQYF.

CDR3 coding DNA: TGTGCCAGCAGTGGCACAGGGGATAATTCACCCCTCCACTTT. Translation gives CASSGTGDNSPLHF. The rearrangement uses TRBV27 and TRBJ1-6, with TRBD1 matching 7 bases. Trimming at V came to 5 bases and at J to 5 bases, leaving 3 bases not matched to a gene. This CDR3 is built from 14 residues. Germline assignment: CDR1 MNHEY and CDR2 SMNVEV (reference sequence).

This chain's CDR3 is CASSTGQRTPSTDTQYF. In DNA, the CDR3 is TGTGCCAGCAGCACAGGACAACGAACTCCTAGCACAGATACGCAGTATTTT. This chain joins TRBV9 and TRBJ2-3; tentatively, D is TRBD1 (5 bases). The germline gives CDR1 SGDLS, CDR2 YYNGEE. CDR3 size: 17 residues. Trimming left V 4 bases short and J 0 bases short, with 18 bases between.

V usage is TRBV15 and J usage is TRBJ1-5, with D uncertain. Trimming cost V 5 bases and J 0 bases, with 8 bases left between them. Germline-derived CDR1 and CDR2 are LNHNV and YYDKDF (reference sequence). The CDR3 length is 14 residues. The CDR3 nucleotides read TGTGCCACCAGCCCAGATAATAGCAATCAGCCCCAGCATTTT. Protein product: CATSPDNSNQPQHF.

V and J are TRBV30 and TRBJ2-7; D might be TRBD1 (5 bases). In germline, CDR1 is GTSNPN, CDR2 SVGIG (reference sequence). The CDR3 length is 13 residues. The V end lost 8 bases, the J end lost 5 bases, and 19 bases lay between the germline ends. The CDR3 nucleotides read TGTGCCGGCCTAGGGCGGCAGGGCAACGAGCAGTACTTC. This translates into CAGLGRQGNEQYF.

This chain links TRBV13 with TRBJ2-3; TRBD1 agrees at 8 bases. V was clipped by 6 bases and J by 0 bases; unmatched bases: 8. CDR3 size: 16 residues. Germline values: CDR1 PRHDT, CDR2 FYEKMQ (reference sequence). The CDR3 DNA follows: TGTGCCAGCAGTTATCCAGGGGGCCGTAGCACAGATACGCAGTATTTT. It encodes CASSYPGGRSTDTQYF.

This chain links TRBV2 with TRBJ2-5; 8 bases are shared with TRBD1. J was trimmed by 5 bases and V by 5 bases; bases with no gene match: 7. CDR3 length equals 14 residues. Germline V gene sequence: CDR1 SNHLY, CDR2 FYNNEI. CDR3: CASSPQGARETQYF. The CDR3 region has the DNA TGTGCCAGCAGTCCTCAGGGGGCGAGGGAGACCCAGTACTTC. Looking up the rest from reference TRBV2 and TRBJ2-5 gives the full variable domain: EPEVTQTPSHQVTQMGQEVILRCVPISNHLYFYWYRQILGQKVEFLVSFYNNEISEKSEIFDDQFSVERPDGSNFTLKIRSTKLEDSAMYFCASSPQGARETQYFGPGTRLLVL.

The gene calls are TRBV2 and TRBJ1-5; D gene ambiguous. From germline, CDR1 is SNHLY and CDR2 FYNNEI. V gave up 0 bases and J gave up 1 base, with 7 bases separating them. This CDR3 spans 15 amino acids. CDR3 DNA: TGTGCCAGCAGTGAAGCCCTGGGGAGCAATCAGCCCCAGCATTTT. This sequence encodes CASSEALGSNQPQHF.

The chain uses TRBV9 and TRBJ2-4, with D perhaps TRBD1 (6 bases). CDR1 is SGDLS and CDR2 is YYNGEE in the germline V gene. V dropped 3 bases and J dropped 6 bases, with 16 bases sitting between them. The CDR3 runs 15 residues. CDR3 residues: CASSATGSHRNIQYF. The CDR3 DNA sequence: TGTGCCAGCAGCGCAACAGGGTCCCACAGAAACATTCAGTACTTC. Full variable domain (remainder filled in from reference TRBV9 and TRBJ2-4): DSGVTQTPKHLITATGQRVTLRCSPRSGDLSVYWYQQSLDQGLQFLIQYYNGEERAKGNILERFSAQQFPDLHSELNLSSLELGDSALYFCASSATGSHRNIQYFGAGTRLSVL.

The chain uses TRBV5-4 and TRBJ2-2; D tentatively fits TRBD1 or TRBD2 (5 bases each). The germline V gene has CDR1 SGHNT and CDR2 YYREEE (reference sequence). The V end was cut by 4 bases, the J end by 6 bases, with 19 bases between. The length of the CDR3 is 16 residues. CDR3 DNA: TGTGCCAGCAGCGGCACGGGGCAGGGAATACCCGGGGAGCTGTTTTTT. It is translated as CASSGTGQGIPGELFF.

The chain employs TRBV7-6 and TRBJ2-7, with D perhaps matching TRBD1 (6 bases). Germline V gene lookup returns CDR1 SGHVS and CDR2 FNYEAQ. CDR3 length equals 13 residues. With 4 bases removed from V and 6 bases from J, the gap between germline ends came to 13 bases. The CDR3 loop is CASSSSMGAEQYF. CDR3 nucleotides: TGTGCCAGCAGCTCATCAATGGGGGCCGAGCAGTACTTC.

V is TRBV19 and J is TRBJ1-6, with TRBD1 matching 8 bases. CDR1 and CDR2 (germline): LNHDA, SQIVND (reference sequence). This CDR3 is 15 amino acids long. Trimming cost V 4 bases and J 9 bases; bases outside gene matches: 8. The CDR3 sequence: CASSNDRGFGSPLHF. Here the CDR3 DNA reads TGTGCCAGTAGTAATGACAGGGGATTCGGTTCACCCCTCCACTTT.

A single count supports this clone. The chain uses TRBV4-1 and TRBJ2-3; D is unclear. The CDR3 extends over 16 amino acids. CDR1 is MGHRA, CDR2 YSYEKL, per germline. V lost 0 bases, J lost 0 bases, and 10 bases lay in between. In DNA form, the CDR3 reads TGCGCCAGCAGCCAAGACCGTAAAAGTAGCACAGATACGCAGTATTTT. This gives the protein CASSQDRKSSTDTQYF.

V is TRBV7-6 and J is TRBJ1-1; 7 bases are a match to TRBD1. Looked up from germline, CDR1 is SGHVS and CDR2 is FNYEAQ. This CDR3 contains 14 residues. Trimming took 7 bases from V and 1 from J; bases not matched to a gene: 6. CDR3 loop: CASTVGQSNTEAFF. CDR3 DNA: TGTGCCAGCACGGTGGGACAGTCGAACACTGAAGCTTTCTTT.

In its sample, this clone was seen once. The chain has TRBV7-8 and TRBJ2-3; D is perhaps TRBD2 (6 bases). CDR1 is SGHVS, CDR2 FQNEAQ, per germline. The CDR3 totals 12 residues. V lost 5 bases to trimming and J lost 6 bases, with 9 bases between them. CDR3 coding DNA: TGTGCCAGCAGCCCTGGGGGGGATACGCAGTATTTT. This translates into CASSPGGDTQYF.

This chain links TRBV7-7 with TRBJ2-7; D perhaps matches TRBD2 (6 bases). The CDR3 contains 13 residues. V lost 3 bases and J lost 6, with 12 bases in between. CDR1 and CDR2 (germline): SSHAT, FNYEAQ (reference sequence). The CDR3, as DNA: TGTGCCAGCAGCTTTGGGGGGTCTGGCGAGCAGTACTTC. Translating gives CASSFGGSGEQYF.

V and J are TRBV19 and TRBJ2-1; D gene unclear. V was trimmed by 5 bases and J by 12 bases, leaving 14 bases between them. The V gene's germline CDR1 is LNHDA and CDR2 SQIVND (reference sequence). The CDR3 is made up of 12 amino acids. CDR3 DNA sequence: TGTGCCAGTAGTCTTCCGGGTACGGGGCAGTTCTTC. Its protein product is CASSLPGTGQFF.

This clone was seen once. The chain is built from TRBV7-2 and TRBJ1-1, with a tentative D call TRBD1 (5 bases). V was trimmed by 6 bases and J by 7 bases, leaving 9 bases between them. The CDR3 loop spans 11 amino acids. The germline CDR1 and CDR2 sequences are SGHTA and FQGNSA. The CDR3: CASRVQVEAFF. The CDR3 DNA is TGTGCCAGCAGGGTACAGGTTGAAGCTTTCTTT.

The chain links TRBV2 to TRBJ1-5; tentatively, D is TRBD1 (6 bases). V was shortened by 7 bases and J by 2 bases, with 9 bases between the two germline ends. The CDR3 contains 13 residues. Germline V gives CDR1 SNHLY, CDR2 FYNNEI. CDR3 in amino acids: CASTAGGNQPQHF. CDR3 bases: TGTGCCAGCACGGCAGGGGGCAATCAGCCCCAGCATTTT.

This rearrangement joins TRBV11-1 to TRBJ2-1; D call uncertain. The CDR3 sequence is 14 residues long. V was cut by 4 bases and J by 8 bases, with 15 bases left in between. CDR1 is SGHAT, CDR2 FQDESV, per germline (reference sequence). The CDR3 sequence: CASSYETAWDEQFF. DNA for the CDR3: TGTGCCAGCAGCTACGAAACGGCTTGGGATGAGCAGTTCTTC.

This clone was observed a few times. This rearrangement joins TRBV5-1 to TRBJ2-5; TRBD1 is a possible D gene (6 bases). V was pared by 2 bases and J by 2 bases, with 10 bases between. This CDR3 is 14 amino acids long. In germline, CDR1 is SGHRS, CDR2 YFSETQ. The CDR3 protein is CASSLGGQQETQYF. In DNA, the CDR3 is TGCGCCAGCAGCTTAGGGGGACAACAAGAGACCCAGTACTTC.

V usage is TRBV5-1 and J usage is TRBJ1-1; D remains unclear. Germline V CDR1 and CDR2: SGHRS, YFSETQ. The V end was cut by 0 bases, the J end by 4 bases, with 10 bases between. The CDR3 has 14 residues. The CDR3 DNA reads TGCGCCAGCAGCTTGGAAGGGCTGACCACTGAAGCTTTCTTT. Translation: CASSLEGLTTEAFF.

This sequence joins TRBV2 and TRBJ2-7; TRBD2 agrees at 10 bases. Trimming took 6 bases from V and 7 from J; bases not matched to a gene: 6. The CDR3 runs 13 residues. Looked up from germline, CDR1 is SNHLY and CDR2 is FYNNEI. Here the CDR3 DNA reads TGTGCCAGCAGAGCAGGGACTAGCGATGAGCAGTACTTC. It codes for CASRAGTSDEQYF.

This chain joins TRBV4-3 and TRBJ2-7; possibly TRBD1 or TRBD2 for D (6 bases each). V was pared by 3 bases and J by 4 bases, with 16 bases between. CDR1 and CDR2 from the germline V gene are LGHNA and YSLEER. The CDR3 covers 15 residues. The CDR3 spells CASSQGGGHLYEQYF. The CDR3, as DNA: TGCGCCAGCAGCCAGGGGGGCGGACACTTGTACGAGCAGTACTTC.

This chain uses TRBV5-1 with TRBJ2-4, with TRBD1 matching over 7 bases. Germline CDR1 and CDR2: SGHRS and YFSETQ. The CDR3 sequence is 14 residues long. Trimming took 2 bases from V and 6 from J; bases not matched to a gene: 5. DNA for the CDR3: TGCGCCAGCAGCTTAGACAGGGAGAGAAACATTCAGTACTTC. Translated, it gives CASSLDRERNIQYF.